This T cell receptor beta chain was profiled in a study of shared clonotypes between healthy human individuals. Some 30,000 T cell genomes, or about 190 ng DNA, went into the sorted-subset replicate PCRs. The protocol was immunoSEQ multiplex PCR, while the TCRdb copy is restricted to in-frame clones and leaves out a portion. The sample records approximately 980,000 clones, 76% being singletons. On this clone: This sample includes further DNA sequences coding for the same CDR3.

The CDR3 is made up of 13 amino acids. CDR1 and CDR2 (germline): SGHDT, YYEEEE. Trimming took 0 bases from V and 4 from J, leaving 7 bases between them. This TCR derives from a young man in good health. The V call is TRBV5-6, the J call TRBJ2-5, with D perhaps TRBD1 (5 bases). What was sequenced was memory CD4+ T cells sorted from blood. Subset indicated: CD45RA-negative fraction. CDR3 residues: CASSLGGPETQYF. The CDR3 nucleotides are TGTGCCAGCAGCTTGGGGGGCCCAGAGACCCAGTACTTC.